These 24 T cell receptor beta chains were sequenced from one sample in a study of blood T cell repertoires in COVID-19. Only in-frame clones appear in the TCRdb table, and some are missing; sequencing was by immunoSEQ multiplex PCR. The repertoire holds roughly 330,000 clones, with about 89% as singletons. The sample taken for sequencing was peripheral blood. These TCRs come from a man younger than 35 who had recovered from COVID-19.

This chain links TRBV25-1 with TRBJ1-1; no reliable D call. V was pared by 5 bases and J by 7 bases, with 11 bases between. The germline V gene encodes CDR1 MGHDK and CDR2 SYGVNS. This CDR3 spans 12 amino acids. The CDR3 sequence is CASSLSGDEAFF. The DNA for the CDR3 is TGTGCCAGCAGTTTATCCGGGGATGAAGCTTTCTTT.

V gene TRBV5-4 combines with J gene TRBJ2-3, with D possibly being TRBD1 (5 bases). CDR3 size: 15 residues. V lost 3 bases and J 0 bases, leaving 11 bases between the germline ends. Germline V gene sequence: CDR1 SGHNT, CDR2 YYREEE (reference sequence). CDR3 in amino acids: CASSWGSSSTDTQYF. Written as DNA, the CDR3 is TGTGCCAGCAGCTGGGGCAGCTCTAGCACAGATACGCAGTATTTT.

The genes are TRBV6-6 and TRBJ1-5, with a weak D call TRBD1 (6 bases). V lost 2 bases, J lost 4 bases, and 12 bases lay in between. This CDR3 is built from 15 residues. From germline, CDR1 is MNHNY and CDR2 SVGAGI (reference sequence). The CDR3 reads CASSYDGGRNQPQHF. CDR3 in DNA: TGTGCCAGCAGTTACGACGGGGGGCGAAATCAGCCCCAGCATTTT.

The chain recombines TRBV5-1 with TRBJ1-2; D perhaps matches TRBD1 (5 bases). V dropped 3 bases and J dropped 6 bases, with 9 bases sitting between them. Germline-derived CDR1 and CDR2 are SGHRS and YFSETQ. The CDR3 covers 12 residues. Written as DNA, the CDR3 is TGCGCCAGCAGCTACGGGGGGAATGGCTACACCTTC. It is translated as CASSYGGNGYTF. The variable domain in full, with the rest retrieved from reference TRBV5-1 and TRBJ1-2, is KAGVTQTPRYLIKTRGQQVTLSCSPISGHRSVSWYQQTPGQGLQFLFEYFSETQRNKGNFPGRFSGRQFSNSRSEMNVSTLELGDSALYLCASSYGGNGYTFGSGTRLTVV.

J is TRBJ1-4 and V is TRBV6-6; 7 bases are shared with TRBD1. Unmatched junction bases numbered 8, after V lost 6 bases and J lost 7 bases. Germline-derived CDR1 and CDR2 are MNHNY and SVGAGI (reference sequence). There are 14 residues in the CDR3. The CDR3 loop is CASRITTGSEKLFF. The CDR3 coding sequence is TGTGCCAGCAGAATTACGACAGGGAGTGAAAAACTGTTTTTT.

The chain links TRBV3-1 (or the pseudogene TRBV3-2) to TRBJ2-1, with a weak D call TRBD1 (6 bases). The CDR3 loop spans 15 amino acids. The V end lost 6 bases, the J end lost 0 bases, and 12 bases lay between the germline ends. Germline values: CDR1 LGHDT, CDR2 YNNKEL (reference sequence). The CDR3 nucleotides are TGTGCCAGCAGTCCGGGACACAGCTCCTACAATGAGCAGTTCTTC. It translates to CASSPGHSSYNEQFF.

CDR3 in DNA: TGTGCCAGCAGCCGCCGGACAGTTGAAGCTTTCTTT. This translates into CASSRRTVEAFF. The chain is built from TRBV5-6 and TRBJ1-1; weak D call: TRBD1 (6 bases). The CDR3 spans 12 residues. CDR1 is SGHDT, CDR2 YYEEEE, per germline. V was trimmed by 4 bases and J by 7 bases, leaving 11 bases between them.

V and J are TRBV11-2 and TRBJ2-1, with TRBD2 matching 15 bases. Germline CDR1 and CDR2: SGHAT and FQNNGV. V gave up 3 bases and J gave up 0 bases; unmatched junction bases: 6. CDR3 size: 19 residues. The CDR3 sequence is CASSFTGTSGGLSYNEQFF. The CDR3 DNA is TGTGCCAGCAGCTTTACCGGGACTAGCGGGGGGCTCTCCTACAATGAGCAGTTCTTC.

J is TRBJ2-7 and V is TRBV6-5, with 9 bases matching TRBD1. The V gene end was trimmed by 4 bases and the J gene end by 4 bases; junction bases not matched to a gene: 8. This CDR3 region has 15 residues. Per the germline V gene, CDR1 is MNHEY and CDR2 is SVGAGI. The CDR3: CASSFSGTGKYEQYF. CDR3 DNA sequence: TGTGCCAGCAGTTTCTCGGGGACAGGGAAATACGAGCAGTACTTC.

This chain links TRBV18 with TRBJ2-7; possible D gene TRBD1, 5 bases. This CDR3 has 12 residues. Germline CDR1 and CDR2: KGHSH and LQKENI. V was trimmed by 6 bases and J by 4 bases, leaving 10 bases between them. CDR3 in amino acids: CASSLTAYEQYF. The CDR3, as DNA: TGTGCCAGCTCGCTGACAGCTTACGAGCAGTACTTC. Drawing the rest from reference TRBV18 and TRBJ2-7, the complete variable domain is NAGVMQNPRHLVRRRGQEARLRCSPMKGHSHVYWYRQLPEEGLKFMVYLQKENIIDESGMPKERFSAEFPKEGPSILRIQQVVRGDSAAYFCASSLTAYEQYFGPGTRLTVT.

V gene TRBV18 combines with J gene TRBJ2-2; 7 bases map to TRBD1. Trimming at V came to 5 bases and at J to 3 bases, leaving 6 bases not matched to a gene. The CDR3 length is 15 residues. Germline V gene data show CDR1 as KGHSH and CDR2 as LQKENI. The CDR3 spells CASSTGTVDTGELFF. The DNA of the CDR3 is TGTGCCAGCTCAACCGGGACAGTAGACACCGGGGAGCTGTTTTTT.

The chain has TRBV3-1 (or the pseudogene TRBV3-2) and TRBJ1-1; weak D call: TRBD1 (5 bases). The CDR3 is made up of 13 amino acids. In germline, CDR1 is LGHDT, CDR2 YNNKEL (reference sequence). Trimming took off 4 bases at V and 3 bases at J, with 9 bases between the two ends. Here the CDR3 reads CASSPLGDTEAFF. Here the CDR3 DNA reads TGTGCCAGCAGCCCGCTAGGGGACACTGAAGCTTTCTTT.

The rearrangement links TRBV29-1 to TRBJ2-4; 11 positions agree with TRBD2. CDR1 and CDR2 from the germline V gene are SQVTM and ANQGSEA. The J segment lost 1 base and the V segment lost 2 bases, leaving 4 bases of the junction unmatched. The CDR3 is 16 amino acids. CDR3 nucleotide sequence: TGCAGCGTTGAATATCCTAGCGGGAGGGCCAAAAACATTCAGTACTTC. Translated: CSVEYPSGRAKNIQYF. Looking up the rest from reference TRBV29-1 and TRBJ2-4 gives the full variable domain: SAVISQKPSRDICQRGTSLTIQCQVDSQVTMMFWYRQQPGQSLTLIATANQGSEATYESGFVIDKFPISRPNLTFSTLTVSNMSPEDSSIYLCSVEYPSGRAKNIQYFGAGTRLSVL.

This sequence joins TRBV7-9 and TRBJ1-4; maybe TRBD1 (5 bases). Germline assignment: CDR1 SEHNR and CDR2 FQNEAQ (reference sequence). CDR3 size: 15 residues. Trimming took 1 base from V and 7 from J, leaving 13 bases between them. The CDR3 here is CASSLGSAGREKLFF. The CDR3 region has the DNA TGTGCCAGCAGCTTAGGATCGGCGGGGCGTGAAAAACTGTTTTTT.

The chain uses TRBV7-3 and TRBJ1-1, with D maybe TRBD1 (5 bases). Deletions cut 0 bases from V and 11 bases from J, with 13 bases between. The germline V gene has CDR1 SGHTA and CDR2 FQGTGA. There are 13 residues in the CDR3. The DNA for the CDR3 is TGTGCCAGCAGCTTAACGGCCGGGGGGATGGCTTTCTTT. Translation: CASSLTAGGMAFF.

The chain has TRBV27 and TRBJ2-1; D possibly corresponds to TRBD2 (6 bases). The CDR3 runs to 13 residues. Between the trimmed V and J ends, which lost 3 bases and 5 bases, there was a span of 8 bases. Germline-derived CDR1 and CDR2 are MNHEY and SMNVEV (reference sequence). The CDR3: CASSFSGDNEQFF. The CDR3 DNA follows: TGTGCCAGCAGTTTTTCGGGAGACAATGAGCAGTTCTTC.

This clone was picked up a small number of times. This chain connects TRBV19 to TRBJ1-2, with a tentative D call TRBD1 (5 bases). In germline, CDR1 is LNHDA, CDR2 SQIVND (reference sequence). V lost 8 bases and J lost 3, with 13 bases in between. The CDR3 spans 13 residues. CDR3 nucleotides: TGTGCCAGTGGGCCACAGGTATACTATGGCTACACCTTC. Its protein is CASGPQVYYGYTF. The full variable domain, its missing parts supplied by reference TRBV19 and TRBJ1-2, is DGGITQSPKYLFRKEGQNVTLSCEQNLNHDAMYWYRQDPGQGLRLIYYSQIVNDFQKGDIAEGYSVSREKKESFPLTVTSAQKNPTAFYLCASGPQVYYGYTFGSGTRLTVV.

This chain connects TRBV4-2 to TRBJ1-2; TRBD1 is a possible D gene (6 bases). The ends were cut back, 0 bases at V and 0 bases at J, with 14 bases in the middle. This CDR3 contains 17 residues. Germline CDR1 is LGHNA and CDR2 is YNFKEQ. The CDR3 is CASSQEAQGFTNYGYTF. The CDR3 nucleotides read TGTGCCAGCAGCCAAGAGGCCCAGGGGTTTACTAACTATGGCTACACCTTC.

This clone has just a few counts. Here the CDR3 reads CASSLNAGQSNQPQHF. The CDR3 nucleotides are TGTGCCAGCAGCCTTAATGCCGGACAGAGCAATCAGCCCCAGCATTTT. The chain employs TRBV4-2 and TRBJ1-5; TRBD1 might be the D (6 bases). In germline, CDR1 is LGHNA, CDR2 YNFKEQ. Trimming left V 4 bases short and J 1 base short, with 14 bases between. CDR3 length equals 16 residues.

The chain has TRBV4-2 and TRBJ1-2; tentatively, D is TRBD1 (6 bases). CDR1 is LGHNA and CDR2 is YNFKEQ in the germline V gene. The CDR3 covers 14 residues. The germline V and J ends were trimmed by 1 base and 4 bases, with 10 bases remaining between them. CDR3 region: CASSQGGQPYGYTF. The DNA of the CDR3 is TGTGCCAGCAGCCAAGGGGGACAACCCTATGGCTACACCTTC.

J is TRBJ2-4 and V is TRBV5-6, with a weak D call TRBD1 (5 bases). Per germline, CDR1 SGHDT and CDR2 YYEEEE. Trimming stripped 0 bases from V and 0 bases from J, with 13 bases between. This CDR3 has 17 amino acids. The DNA of the CDR3 is TGTGCCAGCAGCTTGGCTACCCCCGACAGAGCCAAAAACATTCAGTACTTC. Its protein is CASSLATPDRAKNIQYF. Full variable domain (remainder filled in from reference TRBV5-6 and TRBJ2-4): DAGVTQSPTHLIKTRGQQVTLRCSPKSGHDTVSWYQQALGQGPQFIFQYYEEEERQRGNFPDRFSGHQFPNYSSELNVNALLLGDSALYLCASSLATPDRAKNIQYFGAGTRLSVL.

This sequence joins TRBV11-2 and TRBJ2-7; 7 bases match TRBD2. The V and J ends lost 1 base and 4 bases, in that order; junction bases with no gene match: 10. This CDR3 is 16 amino acids long. Germline CDR1 SGHAT, CDR2 FQNNGV. The CDR3 here is CASSLVTGGGPYEQYF. In DNA form, the CDR3 reads TGTGCCAGCAGCTTAGTGACGGGGGGAGGGCCTTACGAGCAGTACTTC.

The rearrangement joins TRBV10-3 to TRBJ2-3; TRBD2 aligns across 10 bases. Germline V gene data show CDR1 as ENHRY and CDR2 as SYGVKD. The CDR3 totals 14 residues. Losses at the gene ends were 7 bases for V and 5 bases for J; bases not matched to a gene: 6. The CDR3 nucleotides read TGTGCCATCATGAGCGGGAGGGGAGGAGATACGCAGTATTTT. Translation gives CAIMSGRGGDTQYF.

The chain couples TRBV19 to TRBJ1-2; 7 bases are a match to TRBD1. Germline lookup yields CDR1 LNHDA and CDR2 SQIVND (reference sequence). V lost 3 bases, J lost 7 bases, and 8 bases stayed unmatched. The CDR3 is 14 amino acids. In nucleotides, the CDR3 is TGTGCCAGTAGTATGGCGACAGGGACGGTTGGCTACACCTTC. It specifies CASSMATGTVGYTF. Together with reference TRBV19 and TRBJ1-2, the CDR3 gives the full variable domain: DGGITQSPKYLFRKEGQNVTLSCEQNLNHDAMYWYRQDPGQGLRLIYYSQIVNDFQKGDIAEGYSVSREKKESFPLTVTSAQKNPTAFYLCASSMATGTVGYTFGSGTRLTVV.